This T cell receptor (beta chain) was sequenced in a study of T cell repertoires in cytomegalovirus infection. Study in general: HLA-B-restricted CMV epitopes that are well studied, plus recently identified HLA-C-restricted ones, were used by the study. Public TCR beta signatures indicated both CMV infection and matching HLA type. The study's findings and limits: Individuals carrying CMV plus the relevant HLA were identified by cumulative frequency of public TCR beta families.

TCRdb re-called the reads with MiXCR, one entry per CDR3 protein. In the table there are roughly 860,000 distinct CDR3 sequences, about 31% of which are singletons. The germline V gene encodes CDR1 SGHVS and CDR2 FNYEAQ. CDR3 size: 13 residues. Deletions cut 3 bases from V and 6 bases from J, with 9 bases between. Ten or more counts support this clonotype. Its antigen is still unknown. The receptor comes from a human donor in good health (CMV status not recorded). Some clones in this sample may be carry-over from other donors' samples. The specimen was cultured CD8+ T cells from PBMCs, collected from culture after CMV antigen stimulation. The rearrangement uses TRBV7-6 and TRBJ2-1, with D possibly TRBD1 on 6 matching bases. This chain's CDR3 is CASSFRGGNEQFF. In DNA, the CDR3 is TGTGCCAGCAGCTTTAGAGGGGGCAATGAGCAGTTCTTC.